These T cell receptor beta chains were read from a single sample in a study of CD8+ T cells in alopecia areata. This table comes from immunoSEQ multiplex PCR, and its TCRdb copy is limited to in-frame clones, with some not included. The table lists some 190,000 clones, approximately 67% of them singletons. The sample consisted of CD4+ T cells sorted from blood, taken between weeks 49 and 50, from a patient treated with tofacitinib. The receptors come from a human donor with alopecia areata. Each CDR3 is given with its conserved first and last residue. Fields, in order: D gene, clone size, J gene, CDR3 length, V gene, CDR3 DNA, CDR3 protein. The D gene is left open where the match is weak. Rows give clone size only sometimes, using once, few, many, or a class for an expanded clone.

D gene: TRBD1
clone size: -
J gene: TRBJ1-2
CDR3 length: 12
V gene: TRBV29-1
CDR3 DNA: TGCAGCTTCTCGGACAGGGCGAACGGCTACACCTTC
CDR3 protein: CSFSDRANGYTF

D gene: -
clone size: -
J gene: TRBJ1-1
CDR3 length: 14
V gene: TRBV30
CDR3 DNA: TGTGCCTGGAGTGCTAAGAAAGGGTTCACTGAAGCTTTCTTT
CDR3 protein: CAWSAKKGFTEAFF

D gene: TRBD1
clone size: -
J gene: TRBJ2-5
CDR3 length: 14
V gene: TRBV25-1
CDR3 DNA: TGTGCCAGCAGTTCGACAGGGTGGTGGGAGACCCAGTACTTC
CDR3 protein: CASSSTGWWETQYF

D gene: -
clone size: -
J gene: TRBJ1-6
CDR3 length: 12
V gene: TRBV5-1
CDR3 DNA: TGCGCCAGCTCACGCCTTAATTCACCCCTCCACTTT
CDR3 protein: CASSRLNSPLHF

D gene: TRBD1
clone size: -
J gene: TRBJ1-1
CDR3 length: 14
V gene: TRBV29-1
CDR3 DNA: TGCAGCGTCGGACAGGGACCCGCGAACACTGAAGCTTTCTTT
CDR3 protein: CSVGQGPANTEAFF

D gene: -
clone size: few
J gene: TRBJ2-3
CDR3 length: 13
V gene: TRBV29-1
CDR3 DNA: TGCAGCGTTGGGGGGAAGAACACAGATACGCAGTATTTT
CDR3 protein: CSVGGKNTDTQYF

D gene: -
clone size: once
J gene: TRBJ2-1
CDR3 length: 16
V gene: TRBV27
CDR3 DNA: TGTGCCAGCAGTCCACTAGTTATTGGTGTGGACAATGAGCAGTTCTTC
CDR3 protein: CASSPLVIGVDNEQFF

D gene: -
clone size: -
J gene: TRBJ2-3
CDR3 length: 14
V gene: TRBV18
CDR3 DNA: TGTGCCAGCTCACCACCGGTTGGGCTAGATACGCAGTATTTT
CDR3 protein: CASSPPVGLDTQYF

D gene: -
clone size: -
J gene: TRBJ2-6
CDR3 length: 13
V gene: TRBV7-9
CDR3 DNA: TGTGCCTCCAGACGCTATGGGGCCAACGTCCTGACTTTC
CDR3 protein: CASRRYGANVLTF

D gene: -
clone size: -
J gene: TRBJ1-2
CDR3 length: 15
V gene: TRBV13
CDR3 DNA: TGTGCCAGCAGCTTGACAGGCCTTGGGGACTATGGCTACACCTTC
CDR3 protein: CASSLTGLGDYGYTF

D gene: -
clone size: once
J gene: TRBJ2-6
CDR3 length: 17
V gene: TRBV27
CDR3 DNA: TGTGCCAGCAGACGGGACGTCAAACGCTCTGGGGCCAACGTCCTGACTTTC
CDR3 protein: CASRRDVKRSGANVLTF

D gene: -
clone size: -
J gene: TRBJ2-6
CDR3 length: 18
V gene: TRBV27
CDR3 DNA: TGTGCCAGCAGTTTATGGTGGGACAAGACCTCTGGGGCCAACGTCCTGACTTTC
CDR3 protein: CASSLWWDKTSGANVLTF

D gene: -
clone size: -
J gene: TRBJ1-2
CDR3 length: 15
V gene: TRBV4-3
CDR3 DNA: TGCGCCAGCAGCCAAGATCAGGGACCGGAGTATGGCTACACCTTC
CDR3 protein: CASSQDQGPEYGYTF

D gene: -
clone size: -
J gene: TRBJ2-7
CDR3 length: 14
V gene: TRBV29-1
CDR3 DNA: TGCAGCGCCGCAGGGGATTTTGGCTCCTACGAGCAGTACTTC
CDR3 protein: CSAAGDFGSYEQYF

D gene: -
clone size: -
J gene: TRBJ2-1
CDR3 length: 13
V gene: TRBV5-1
CDR3 DNA: TGCGCCAGCAGCCCAAACCCGGGTGATGAGCAGTTCTTC
CDR3 protein: CASSPNPGDEQFF

D gene: TRBD1
clone size: once
J gene: TRBJ1-6
CDR3 length: 16
V gene: TRBV11-2
CDR3 DNA: TGTGCCAGCAGCCTAGACAGGGGGCCCTATAATTCACCCCTCCACTTT
CDR3 protein: CASSLDRGPYNSPLHF

D gene: TRBD1
clone size: -
J gene: TRBJ1-1
CDR3 length: 15
V gene: TRBV30
CDR3 DNA: TGTGCCTGGAGTACGCCGGACAGGGAGAACACTGAAGCTTTCTTT
CDR3 protein: CAWSTPDRENTEAFF

D gene: -
clone size: few
J gene: TRBJ1-1
CDR3 length: 11
V gene: TRBV6-5
CDR3 DNA: TGTGCCAGCAAAAGGGAGGATTGGGCTTTCTTT
CDR3 protein: CASKREDWAFF

D gene: -
clone size: -
J gene: TRBJ1-2
CDR3 length: 15
V gene: TRBV27
CDR3 DNA: TGTGCCAGCAGTTTACGGCCTGTGGCGGGCTATGGCTACACCTTC
CDR3 protein: CASSLRPVAGYGYTF

D gene: -
clone size: -
J gene: TRBJ1-2
CDR3 length: 13
V gene: TRBV29-1
CDR3 DNA: TGCAGCGGGCGACGGATGGACAACTATGGCTACACCTTC
CDR3 protein: CSGRRMDNYGYTF

D gene: -
clone size: -
J gene: TRBJ2-1
CDR3 length: 11
V gene: TRBV29-1
CDR3 DNA: TGCAGCGTGGCCACCTACAATGAGCAGTTCTTC
CDR3 protein: CSVATYNEQFF

D gene: -
clone size: -
J gene: TRBJ1-2
CDR3 length: 12
V gene: TRBV2
CDR3 DNA: TGTGCCAGCAGGGCGACAAGGGATGGCTACACCTTC
CDR3 protein: CASRATRDGYTF

D gene: -
clone size: -
J gene: TRBJ1-1
CDR3 length: 14
V gene: TRBV29-1
CDR3 DNA: TGCAGCGTTGCCCTGGACAGCATTAACACTGAAGCTTTCTTT
CDR3 protein: CSVALDSINTEAFF

D gene: -
clone size: -
J gene: TRBJ1-5
CDR3 length: 13
V gene: TRBV19
CDR3 DNA: TGTGCCAGTAGTTCGGGCTTCAATCAGCCCCAGCATTTT
CDR3 protein: CASSSGFNQPQHF

D gene: TRBD1
clone size: -
J gene: TRBJ1-2
CDR3 length: 14
V gene: TRBV6-6
CDR3 DNA: TGTGCCAGCAGGCTGGACAGGGGATTAGGTGGCTACACCTTC
CDR3 protein: CASRLDRGLGGYTF

D gene: -
clone size: -
J gene: TRBJ2-7
CDR3 length: 12
V gene: TRBV15
CDR3 DNA: TGTGCCACCAGCAGAGAATTCTACGAGCAGTACTTC
CDR3 protein: CATSREFYEQYF

D gene: -
clone size: -
J gene: TRBJ1-2
CDR3 length: 16
V gene: TRBV11-2
CDR3 DNA: TGTGCCAGCAGCTTAGATATGGACAGCCGCCTTTATGGCTACACCTTC
CDR3 protein: CASSLDMDSRLYGYTF

D gene: -
clone size: -
J gene: TRBJ1-6
CDR3 length: 13
V gene: TRBV4-1
CDR3 DNA: TGCGCCAGCAGCCAAGTAATCAATTCACCCCTCCACTTT
CDR3 protein: CASSQVINSPLHF

D gene: -
clone size: -
J gene: TRBJ2-7
CDR3 length: 14
V gene: TRBV2
CDR3 DNA: TGTGCCAGCAGTGAATACGGCGGGGAATACGAGCAGTACTTC
CDR3 protein: CASSEYGGEYEQYF

D gene: TRBD1
clone size: -
J gene: TRBJ2-1
CDR3 length: 13
V gene: TRBV30
CDR3 DNA: TGTGCCTGGGACAGGGGAGGAATTAATGAGCAGTTCTTC
CDR3 protein: CAWDRGGINEQFF

D gene: TRBD1
clone size: -
J gene: TRBJ2-5
CDR3 length: 17
V gene: TRBV19
CDR3 DNA: TGTGCCAGTAGTAGGCTTGACGGGACAGGGCTTCGAGAGACCCAGTACTTC
CDR3 protein: CASSRLDGTGLRETQYF

D gene: TRBD1
clone size: -
J gene: TRBJ1-1
CDR3 length: 13
V gene: TRBV29-1
CDR3 DNA: TGCAGCGTCCTTGGACAGGGGTCTACTGAAGCTTTCTTT
CDR3 protein: CSVLGQGSTEAFF

D gene: TRBD2
clone size: -
J gene: TRBJ2-1
CDR3 length: 14
V gene: TRBV29-1
CDR3 DNA: TGCAGCGTTGCCGTCAAGCGGGGGAGCAATGAGCAGTTCTTC
CDR3 protein: CSVAVKRGSNEQFF

D gene: -
clone size: few
J gene: TRBJ1-4
CDR3 length: 13
V gene: TRBV15
CDR3 DNA: TGTGCCACCAGCGCCCAGGGAGACGAAAAACTGTTTTTT
CDR3 protein: CATSAQGDEKLFF

D gene: TRBD2
clone size: -
J gene: TRBJ2-3
CDR3 length: 15
V gene: TRBV2
CDR3 DNA: TGTGCCAGCAGTGACCCTAGCGGGGGCACAGATACGCAGTATTTT
CDR3 protein: CASSDPSGGTDTQYF

D gene: -
clone size: -
J gene: TRBJ1-5
CDR3 length: 16
V gene: TRBV7-2
CDR3 DNA: TGTGCCAGCAGCTTAGCGACAGTCATCAGCGGAGGCCCCCAGCATTTT
CDR3 protein: CASSLATVISGGPQHF

D gene: TRBD2
clone size: -
J gene: TRBJ2-7
CDR3 length: 14
V gene: TRBV5-1
CDR3 DNA: TGCGCCAGCAGAAGTCAGGGAGGGTCCTACGAGCAGTACTTC
CDR3 protein: CASRSQGGSYEQYF

D gene: -
clone size: few
J gene: TRBJ1-5
CDR3 length: 13
V gene: TRBV19
CDR3 DNA: TGTGCCAGTAGCACCGGGGCGCCCCAGCCCCAGCATTTT
CDR3 protein: CASSTGAPQPQHF

D gene: -
clone size: -
J gene: TRBJ1-1
CDR3 length: 15
V gene: TRBV4-3
CDR3 DNA: TGCGCCAGCAGCCAAGATGAGGGGATGAACACTGAAGCTTTCTTT
CDR3 protein: CASSQDEGMNTEAFF

D gene: -
clone size: -
J gene: TRBJ2-3
CDR3 length: 12
V gene: TRBV7-2
CDR3 DNA: TGTGCCAGCAGCCGAAAACCAGATACGCAGTATTTT
CDR3 protein: CASSRKPDTQYF

D gene: -
clone size: -
J gene: TRBJ1-1
CDR3 length: 14
V gene: TRBV29-1
CDR3 DNA: TGCAGCGTTGCGGTCATTGGAGAGAACACTGAAGCTTTCTTT
CDR3 protein: CSVAVIGENTEAFF

D gene: -
clone size: -
J gene: TRBJ2-3
CDR3 length: 18
V gene: TRBV4-3
CDR3 DNA: TGCGCCAGCAGCCAAGGTGTAGGACCCTCGGGACCCACAGATACGCAGTATTTT
CDR3 protein: CASSQGVGPSGPTDTQYF

D gene: -
clone size: -
J gene: TRBJ2-3
CDR3 length: 15
V gene: TRBV7-9
CDR3 DNA: TGTGCCAGCAGCTTCTTTCTAGCGCCCACAGATACGCAGTATTTT
CDR3 protein: CASSFFLAPTDTQYF

D gene: TRBD2
clone size: -
J gene: TRBJ2-3
CDR3 length: 15
V gene: TRBV5-1
CDR3 DNA: TGCGCCAGCAGCCCGGGACTAGCGGTCGGAGATACGCAGTATTTT
CDR3 protein: CASSPGLAVGDTQYF

D gene: -
clone size: few
J gene: TRBJ1-2
CDR3 length: 15
V gene: TRBV4-1
CDR3 DNA: TGCGCCAGCAGCCAAGTCTTCGGGACGCACTATGGCTACACCTTC
CDR3 protein: CASSQVFGTHYGYTF

D gene: -
clone size: -
J gene: TRBJ1-1
CDR3 length: 16
V gene: TRBV11-2
CDR3 DNA: TGTGCCAGCAGCCCAACTTCATGGAGGATGGAGGGTGAAGCTTTCTTT
CDR3 protein: CASSPTSWRMEGEAFF

D gene: -
clone size: -
J gene: TRBJ1-2
CDR3 length: 19
V gene: TRBV6-1
CDR3 DNA: TGTGCCAGCAGTGAACAAATTGGCGGCAGGGGAACAACTAACTATGGCTACACCTTC
CDR3 protein: CASSEQIGGRGTTNYGYTF

D gene: -
clone size: -
J gene: TRBJ1-1
CDR3 length: 13
V gene: TRBV2
CDR3 DNA: TGTGCCAGCAGTGACGAGGGGATGTTTGAAGCTTTCTTT
CDR3 protein: CASSDEGMFEAFF